A selection of T cell receptor beta chains follows, all from one sample in a study of shared clonotypes between healthy human individuals. The method was immunoSEQ multiplex PCR; TCRdb's version includes in-frame clones alone and lacks a portion of them. In the table there are around 1,900,000 clones, around 93% of which are singletons. Sequencing input: naive CD8+ T cells from PBMCs. These receptors came from a man between 18 and 35 years old in good health. Some clones in this sample may be carry-over from other donors' samples. The CDR3 runs from the conserved cysteine through the conserved F or W. Fields, in order: J gene, V gene, clone size, D gene, CDR3 protein, CDR3 DNA. A D gene is named only where the DNA matches it firmly. Expanded clones are given a class, and other clones once, few, many or no size at all.

j_call: TRBJ2-1
v_call: TRBV29-1
clone_size: .
d_call: TRBD2
cdr3_aa: CSVPSTSGRIFEQFF
cdr3_nt: TGCAGCGTCCCCTCGACTAGCGGGAGAATTTTTGAGCAGTTCTTC

j_call: TRBJ2-7
v_call: TRBV6-1
clone_size: .
d_call: .
cdr3_aa: CASKRRDIASYEQYF
cdr3_nt: TGTGCCAGCAAACGGAGGGACATCGCCTCCTACGAGCAGTACTTC

j_call: TRBJ2-7
v_call: TRBV7-8
clone_size: .
d_call: TRBD2
cdr3_aa: CASRAPLLAGGTTYEQYF
cdr3_nt: TGTGCCAGTAGAGCTCCTTTGTTAGCGGGAGGGACTACCTACGAGCAGTACTTC

j_call: TRBJ1-2
v_call: TRBV5-3
clone_size: once
d_call: TRBD1
cdr3_aa: CARSLALNPGQKNYGYTF
cdr3_nt: TGTGCCAGAAGCTTGGCCTTAAATCCGGGACAGAAGAACTATGGCTACACCTTC

j_call: TRBJ2-3
v_call: TRBV5-4
clone_size: .
d_call: TRBD2
cdr3_aa: CASSEAEVAGGWAQYF
cdr3_nt: TGTGCCAGCAGCGAGGCGGAAGTAGCGGGAGGTTGGGCGCAGTATTTT

j_call: TRBJ2-2
v_call: TRBV27
clone_size: .
d_call: .
cdr3_aa: CASSLYGAGELFF
cdr3_nt: TGTGCCAGCAGTTTATATGGAGCCGGGGAGCTGTTTTTT

j_call: TRBJ1-5
v_call: TRBV5-6
clone_size: .
d_call: .
cdr3_aa: CASSHGNQPQHF
cdr3_nt: TGTGCCAGCAGTCACGGCAATCAGCCCCAGCATTTT

j_call: TRBJ2-2
v_call: TRBV29-1
clone_size: .
d_call: .
cdr3_aa: CSVRRGPSTGELFF
cdr3_nt: TGCAGCGTTCGGCGAGGACCCAGCACCGGGGAGCTGTTTTTT

j_call: TRBJ2-1
v_call: TRBV7-6
clone_size: .
d_call: .
cdr3_aa: CASSLGGYSYNEQFF
cdr3_nt: TGTGCCAGCAGCTTAGGCGGATACTCCTACAATGAGCAGTTCTTC

j_call: TRBJ2-7
v_call: TRBV19
clone_size: once
d_call: .
cdr3_aa: CASTLGPSYEQYF
cdr3_nt: TGTGCCAGTACCCTCGGACCTTCCTACGAGCAGTACTTC

j_call: TRBJ1-5
v_call: TRBV6-1
clone_size: few
d_call: .
cdr3_aa: CAIRDTSNQPQHF
cdr3_nt: TGTGCCATCCGCGACACCAGCAATCAGCCCCAGCATTTT

j_call: TRBJ1-1
v_call: TRBV9
clone_size: .
d_call: .
cdr3_aa: CASSPLGWGNTEAFF
cdr3_nt: TGTGCCAGCAGCCCCCTAGGTTGGGGGAACACTGAAGCTTTCTTT

j_call: TRBJ2-1
v_call: TRBV7-9
clone_size: .
d_call: TRBD1
cdr3_aa: CASSNRGRSYNEQFF
cdr3_nt: TGTGCCAGCAGCAACAGGGGGCGCTCCTACAATGAGCAGTTCTTC

j_call: TRBJ2-1
v_call: TRBV28
clone_size: .
d_call: .
cdr3_aa: CASKQPYNEQFF
cdr3_nt: TGTGCCAGCAAACAGCCTTACAATGAGCAGTTCTTC

j_call: TRBJ1-2
v_call: TRBV9
clone_size: .
d_call: TRBD1
cdr3_aa: CASSIGTGNGYTF
cdr3_nt: TGTGCCAGCAGCATTGGGACAGGGAATGGCTACACCTTC

j_call: TRBJ2-1
v_call: TRBV27
clone_size: .
d_call: TRBD2
cdr3_aa: CASTDSGRALNEQFF
cdr3_nt: TGTGCCAGCACTGATAGCGGGAGGGCCCTAAATGAGCAGTTCTTC

j_call: TRBJ1-5
v_call: TRBV7-8
clone_size: .
d_call: TRBD1
cdr3_aa: CASAGGANAPLQPQHF
cdr3_nt: TGTGCCAGCGCAGGGGGCGCGAATGCTCCTTTACAGCCCCAGCATTTT

j_call: TRBJ2-5
v_call: TRBV28
clone_size: .
d_call: TRBD2
cdr3_aa: CASSIQRGGGKETQYF
cdr3_nt: TGTGCCAGCAGTATCCAGCGGGGGGGTGGGAAAGAGACCCAGTACTTC

j_call: TRBJ2-6
v_call: TRBV5-1
clone_size: .
d_call: .
cdr3_aa: CASTSLGGSGANVLTF
cdr3_nt: TGCGCCAGCACTTCCTTAGGGGGCTCTGGGGCCAACGTCCTGACTTTC

j_call: TRBJ2-3
v_call: TRBV7-2
clone_size: .
d_call: .
cdr3_aa: CASSTLWRLEGDRTDTQYF
cdr3_nt: TGTGCCAGCAGCACCCTCTGGCGGTTAGAGGGGGATAGGACAGATACGCAGTATTTT

j_call: TRBJ2-1
v_call: TRBV7-9
clone_size: .
d_call: .
cdr3_aa: CASSPPRADPQFF
cdr3_nt: TGTGCCAGCAGCCCCCCCCGGGCGGACCCGCAGTTCTTC

j_call: TRBJ1-1
v_call: TRBV5-1
clone_size: .
d_call: .
cdr3_aa: CASSFSAGSGTEAFF
cdr3_nt: TGCGCCAGCAGCTTCTCGGCGGGTTCGGGCACTGAAGCTTTCTTT

j_call: TRBJ2-7
v_call: TRBV27
clone_size: .
d_call: .
cdr3_aa: CASSLSRGDPQTYYEQYF
cdr3_nt: TGTGCCAGCAGTTTATCGCGCGGGGACCCCCAAACCTACTACGAGCAGTACTTC

j_call: TRBJ1-2
v_call: TRBV21-1
clone_size: few
d_call: .
cdr3_aa: CASTVDISMDGYTF
cdr3_nt: TGTGCCAGCACCGTAGACATTTCAATGGATGGCTACACCTTC

j_call: TRBJ1-4
v_call: TRBV2
clone_size: .
d_call: .
cdr3_aa: CASEARDTNEKLFF
cdr3_nt: TGTGCCAGCGAGGCACGGGACACAAATGAAAAACTGTTTTTT

j_call: TRBJ2-7
v_call: TRBV7-6
clone_size: .
d_call: TRBD2
cdr3_aa: CASSPIAGDSYEQYF
cdr3_nt: TGTGCCAGCAGCCCCATAGCGGGCGACTCCTACGAGCAGTACTTC

j_call: TRBJ2-1
v_call: TRBV4-1
clone_size: .
d_call: TRBD2
cdr3_aa: CASSPPPTGTSQYNEQFF
cdr3_nt: TGCGCCAGCAGCCCTCCTCCGACCGGGACTAGCCAATACAATGAGCAGTTCTTC

j_call: TRBJ2-7
v_call: TRBV6-6
clone_size: .
d_call: .
cdr3_aa: CASSSAAYEQYF
cdr3_nt: TGTGCCAGCAGTTCGGCCGCCTACGAGCAGTACTTC

j_call: TRBJ2-2
v_call: TRBV6-5
clone_size: .
d_call: TRBD2
cdr3_aa: CASSYGTSGSGELFF
cdr3_nt: TGTGCCAGCAGTTACGGGACTAGCGGGTCCGGGGAGCTGTTTTTT

j_call: TRBJ1-1
v_call: TRBV2
clone_size: .
d_call: .
cdr3_aa: CASSRGDQELNTEAFF
cdr3_nt: TGTGCCAGCAGTCGGGGGGACCAAGAATTGAACACTGAAGCTTTCTTT

j_call: TRBJ2-1
v_call: TRBV7-9
clone_size: once
d_call: TRBD2
cdr3_aa: CASSPLAGGEYNEQFF
cdr3_nt: TGTGCCAGCAGCCCACTAGCGGGAGGCGAATACAATGAGCAGTTCTTC

j_call: TRBJ2-7
v_call: TRBV27
clone_size: once
d_call: .
cdr3_aa: CASSLSVAYEQYF
cdr3_nt: TGTGCCAGCAGTTTATCGGTCGCCTACGAGCAGTACTTC

j_call: TRBJ2-7
v_call: TRBV7-6
clone_size: once
d_call: TRBD2
cdr3_aa: CASSPLVTTGGNYEQYF
cdr3_nt: TGTGCCAGCAGCCCCCTCGTCACGACGGGGGGGAACTACGAGCAGTACTTC

j_call: TRBJ2-5
v_call: TRBV7-9
clone_size: .
d_call: .
cdr3_aa: CASSLVSSQTQYF
cdr3_nt: TGTGCCAGCAGCTTAGTATCGAGCCAGACCCAGTACTTC

j_call: TRBJ2-1
v_call: TRBV27
clone_size: .
d_call: TRBD1
cdr3_aa: CASSPVRDRGYNEQFF
cdr3_nt: TGTGCCAGCAGTCCTGTCCGGGACAGGGGCTACAATGAGCAGTTCTTC

j_call: TRBJ2-6
v_call: TRBV7-9
clone_size: .
d_call: .
cdr3_aa: CASSFGGQGANVLTF
cdr3_nt: TGTGCCAGCAGCTTCGGGGGGCAAGGGGCCAACGTCCTGACTTTC

j_call: TRBJ1-5
v_call: TRBV9
clone_size: .
d_call: TRBD1
cdr3_aa: CASSAQGQGNQPQHF
cdr3_nt: TGTGCCAGCAGCGCCCAAGGACAGGGTAATCAGCCCCAGCATTTT

j_call: TRBJ2-7
v_call: TRBV19
clone_size: .
d_call: .
cdr3_aa: CASSPQTLYEQYF
cdr3_nt: TGTGCCAGTAGTCCTCAGACTCTCTACGAGCAGTACTTC

j_call: TRBJ1-2
v_call: TRBV6-6
clone_size: .
d_call: .
cdr3_aa: CASSQTPGLNYGYTF
cdr3_nt: TGTGCCAGCAGCCAAACTCCGGGACTCAACTATGGCTACACCTTC

j_call: TRBJ2-7
v_call: TRBV4-1
clone_size: .
d_call: .
cdr3_aa: CASSQDRVIPYYEQYF
cdr3_nt: TGCGCCAGCAGCCAAGATCGGGTCATACCTTACTACGAGCAGTACTTC

j_call: TRBJ1-2
v_call: TRBV18
clone_size: .
d_call: TRBD1
cdr3_aa: CASSPPIVYRGDGYTF
cdr3_nt: TGTGCCAGCTCACCACCGATTGTATACAGGGGGGATGGCTACACCTTC

j_call: TRBJ1-1
v_call: TRBV15
clone_size: .
d_call: .
cdr3_aa: CATSREQITEAFF
cdr3_nt: TGTGCCACCAGCAGGGAGCAGATAACTGAAGCTTTCTTT

j_call: TRBJ2-3
v_call: TRBV9
clone_size: .
d_call: TRBD2
cdr3_aa: CASDSGSLADTQYF
cdr3_nt: TGTGCCAGCGATAGCGGGAGTCTTGCAGATACGCAGTATTTT

j_call: TRBJ1-1
v_call: TRBV27
clone_size: .
d_call: .
cdr3_aa: CASSEGLLNTEAFF
cdr3_nt: TGTGCCAGCAGTGAGGGACTTTTGAACACTGAAGCTTTCTTT

j_call: TRBJ2-1
v_call: TRBV5-5
clone_size: .
d_call: TRBD1
cdr3_aa: CASSLGQGVNEQFF
cdr3_nt: TGTGCCAGCAGCTTGGGACAGGGCGTCAATGAGCAGTTCTTC

j_call: TRBJ2-1
v_call: TRBV27
clone_size: .
d_call: .
cdr3_aa: CASSLSTEYNEQFF
cdr3_nt: TGTGCCAGCAGTTTGTCAACAGAATACAATGAGCAGTTCTTC

j_call: TRBJ2-5
v_call: TRBV4-1
clone_size: .
d_call: .
cdr3_aa: CASSRPSYQETQYF
cdr3_nt: TGCGCCAGCAGCCGGCCATCGTACCAAGAGACCCAGTACTTC

j_call: TRBJ2-3
v_call: TRBV11-2
clone_size: .
d_call: .
cdr3_aa: CASSSRGDTDTQYF
cdr3_nt: TGTGCCAGCAGCTCCAGGGGGGACACAGATACGCAGTATTTT

j_call: TRBJ2-7
v_call: TRBV29-1
clone_size: .
d_call: TRBD2
cdr3_aa: CSVDGGYEQYF
cdr3_nt: TGCAGCGTTGACGGGGGGTACGAGCAGTACTTC

j_call: TRBJ2-7
v_call: TRBV5-6
clone_size: .
d_call: .
cdr3_aa: CASSLGGRDEQYF
cdr3_nt: TGTGCCAGCAGCTTGGGGGGGAGAGACGAGCAGTACTTC